These T cell receptor beta chains were read from a single sample in a study of blood T cell repertoires in COVID-19. Clones were sequenced by immunoSEQ multiplex PCR, and TCRdb holds only the in-frame ones, with some missing. This table holds about 190,000 clones, over 75% found once. The sequenced material came from peripheral blood. These receptors were taken from a woman aged 45-60 years with acute or convalescent COVID-19. Each CDR3 is given with its conserved first and last residue. Fields, in order: clone size, J gene, V gene, D gene, CDR3 DNA, CDR3 protein. The D gene is left open where the match is weak. The listing skips clone size in some rows; elsewhere it reads once, few, many or a size class.

clone size: .; J gene: TRBJ2-7; V gene: TRBV28; D gene: .; CDR3 DNA: TGTGCCAGCAGTTTTACAGGGCTGACCTACGAGCAGTACTTC; CDR3 protein: CASSFTGLTYEQYF
clone size: .; J gene: TRBJ2-2; V gene: TRBV28; D gene: TRBD2; CDR3 DNA: TGTGCCAGCATCCTAGATCCTAGCGGGATGTACACCGGGGAGCTGTTTTTT; CDR3 protein: CASILDPSGMYTGELFF
clone size: .; J gene: TRBJ1-2; V gene: TRBV6-5; D gene: .; CDR3 DNA: TGTGCCAGCAGTTACAGACAGGCCTATGGCTACACCTTC; CDR3 protein: CASSYRQAYGYTF
clone size: .; J gene: TRBJ1-1; V gene: TRBV9; D gene: .; CDR3 DNA: TGTGCCAGCAGCGTATTAAAGATGGGGGGGCGGACTGAAGCTTTCTTT; CDR3 protein: CASSVLKMGGRTEAFF
clone size: few; J gene: TRBJ2-7; V gene: TRBV6-5; D gene: TRBD2; CDR3 DNA: TGTGCCAGCACCTCGGGGGGGCTATCCTACGAGCAGTACTTC; CDR3 protein: CASTSGGLSYEQYF
clone size: .; J gene: TRBJ1-5; V gene: TRBV3-1/TRBV3-2; D gene: .; CDR3 DNA: TGTGCCAGCAGCCAAGACGCAGGGGAGGGTCAGCCCCAGCATTTT; CDR3 protein: CASSQDAGEGQPQHF
clone size: .; J gene: TRBJ2-1; V gene: TRBV9; D gene: TRBD1; CDR3 DNA: TGTGCCAGCAGCGTAGCCGTGACAGGGGTACAGGATGAGCAGTTCTTC; CDR3 protein: CASSVAVTGVQDEQFF
clone size: .; J gene: TRBJ2-1; V gene: TRBV5-4; D gene: TRBD2; CDR3 DNA: TGTGCCAGCAGCCCCACGCCCAGCGGGAGGCTTCGAGAGTTCTTC; CDR3 protein: CASSPTPSGRLREFF
clone size: .; J gene: TRBJ1-1; V gene: TRBV19; D gene: .; CDR3 DNA: TGTGCCAGTAGCCAGGCGAGCACTGAAGCTTTCTTT; CDR3 protein: CASSQASTEAFF
clone size: .; J gene: TRBJ1-3; V gene: TRBV19; D gene: .; CDR3 DNA: TGTGCCAGTAGTAACTCGGACAGACCTTCTGGAAACACCATATATTTT; CDR3 protein: CASSNSDRPSGNTIYF
clone size: .; J gene: TRBJ2-3; V gene: TRBV9; D gene: .; CDR3 DNA: TGTGCCAGCAGTGGGTGGGAGGATACGCAGTATTTT; CDR3 protein: CASSGWEDTQYF
clone size: .; J gene: TRBJ2-3; V gene: TRBV29-1; D gene: .; CDR3 DNA: TGCAGCGCCACTAGAACCCTTCGCACAGATACGCAGTATTTT; CDR3 protein: CSATRTLRTDTQYF
clone size: .; J gene: TRBJ2-7; V gene: TRBV15; D gene: TRBD1; CDR3 DNA: TGTGCCACCAGCAGAGATCGGGGACAGGGGTACGAGCAGTACTTC; CDR3 protein: CATSRDRGQGYEQYF
clone size: .; J gene: TRBJ1-1; V gene: TRBV20-1; D gene: .; CDR3 DNA: TGCAGTGCTAGAGTCATCACTGAAGCTTTCTTT; CDR3 protein: CSARVITEAFF
clone size: .; J gene: TRBJ2-4; V gene: TRBV29-1; D gene: .; CDR3 DNA: TGCAGCGTGGGGGGAAACATTCAGTACTTC; CDR3 protein: CSVGGNIQYF
clone size: .; J gene: TRBJ2-7; V gene: TRBV7-2; D gene: .; CDR3 DNA: TGTGCCAGCAGCTTAAATGGGGGCGACGTTTCCTACGAGCAGTACTTC; CDR3 protein: CASSLNGGDVSYEQYF
clone size: .; J gene: TRBJ2-7; V gene: TRBV18; D gene: TRBD1; CDR3 DNA: TGTGCCAGCTCACCACAGGGACAGGGGCCGTACGAGCAGTACTTC; CDR3 protein: CASSPQGQGPYEQYF
clone size: .; J gene: TRBJ1-4; V gene: TRBV30; D gene: .; CDR3 DNA: TGTGCCTGGAGGACCGGGACAAATAATGAAAAACTGTTTTTT; CDR3 protein: CAWRTGTNNEKLFF
clone size: .; J gene: TRBJ1-4; V gene: TRBV28; D gene: .; CDR3 DNA: TGTGCCAGCAGTCTCCGCCTCGGGAGGCAGGATGAAAAACTGTTTTTT; CDR3 protein: CASSLRLGRQDEKLFF